A single sample is the source of the 32 T cell receptor beta chains below, sequenced in a study of blood T cell repertoires in COVID-19. Clones were sequenced by immunoSEQ multiplex PCR, and TCRdb holds only the in-frame ones, with some missing. The sample carries 200,000 to 300,000 clones, roughly 86% recorded once. The specimen was PBMCs or T cells enriched from blood (not recorded which). These receptors were collected from a woman aged 35 to 49 with acute COVID-19.

There are a few counts of this clone. The CDR3 nucleotides are TGTGCCAGCAGCTTAGGTGGGGACAGGGGTGGCTACACCTTC. Translating it yields CASSLGGDRGGYTF. The V call is TRBV7-8, the J call TRBJ1-2; 10 bases line up with TRBD1. This CDR3 is 14 amino acids long. The V segment lost 1 base and the J segment 7 bases; nucleotides outside the gene matches: 3. CDR1 is SGHVS and CDR2 is FQNEAQ in the germline V gene.

The J gene is TRBJ1-5, the V gene TRBV27, with 8 bases that match TRBD1. After removal of 7 bases from V and 5 bases from J, the junction contained 13 bases not matched to a gene. This CDR3 is 16 amino acids long. The germline CDR1 and CDR2 sequences are MNHEY and SMNVEV (reference sequence). CDR3 nucleotides: TGTGCCAGCAAAAAAGGGGGCAGGGGGCCGGATCAGCCCCAGCATTTT. Encoded protein: CASKKGGRGPDQPQHF.

Only a few counts were recorded for this clone. The chain couples TRBV4-1 to TRBJ1-3; 7 nucleotides match TRBD1. The CDR3 has 15 residues. V was clipped by 0 bases and J by 4 bases; unmatched bases: 3. Germline CDR1 reads MGHRA; CDR2 reads YSYEKL. This CDR3 reads CASSQDRGEGNTIYF. In nucleotides, the CDR3 is TGCGCCAGCAGCCAAGACAGGGGGGAAGGAAACACCATATATTTT.

In this sample, this clone turned up once. The chain has TRBV30 and TRBJ2-7, with 7 bases identical to TRBD2. Germline V gene data show CDR1 as GTSNPN and CDR2 as SVGIG (reference sequence). Trimming took 4 bases from V and 6 from J; bases not matched to a gene: 12. The CDR3 runs 14 residues. CDR3 coding DNA: TGTGCCTGGACCGGGGCGGGAGAGGGGTTCGAGCAGTACTTC. Protein: CAWTGAGEGFEQYF.

This rearrangement joins TRBV5-1 to TRBJ2-1, with D uncertain. Per the germline V gene, CDR1 is SGHRS and CDR2 is YFSETQ. The CDR3 is made up of 14 amino acids. Trimming shortened V by 4 bases and J by 5 bases, and 13 bases separated the two germline ends. The CDR3 protein is CASSVDGLDNEQFF. CDR3 nucleotide sequence: TGCGCCAGCAGCGTGGATGGTCTAGACAATGAGCAGTTCTTC.

The chain links TRBV7-9 to TRBJ1-1; D is ambiguous. The length of the CDR3 is 13 residues. Germline-derived CDR1 and CDR2 are SEHNR and FQNEAQ (reference sequence). V was shortened by 5 bases and J by 4 bases, with 11 bases between the two germline ends. CDR3 in DNA: TGTGCCAGCAGCCCCGCTAGACGCACTGAAGCTTTCTTT. Translating gives CASSPARRTEAFF.

This chain links TRBV3-1 (or the pseudogene TRBV3-2) with TRBJ2-3, with D possibly matching TRBD1 (6 bases). Trimming cost V 1 base and J 1 base, with 9 bases left between them. This CDR3 contains 15 residues. Germline CDR1 and CDR2: LGHDT and YNNKEL (reference sequence). The CDR3 spells CASSQGRQGTDTQYF. CDR3 bases: TGTGCCAGCAGCCAAGGTCGACAGGGCACAGATACGCAGTATTTT.

This sequence joins TRBV29-1 and TRBJ2-1; 8 nucleotides agree with TRBD1. V trimming: 7 bases; J trimming: 6 bases; junction bases outside the gene matches: 8. The V gene's germline CDR1 is SQVTM and CDR2 ANQGSEA. This CDR3 comprises 13 residues. CDR3 sequence: CSAPDRASNEQFF. CDR3 nucleotide sequence: TGCAGCGCCCCGGACAGGGCTTCCAATGAGCAGTTCTTC.

This clone was picked up one time. The rearrangement joins TRBV6-5 to TRBJ2-1; 12 nucleotides match TRBD2. Unmatched junction bases numbered 5, after V lost 6 bases and J lost 5 bases. Germline CDR1 is MNHEY and CDR2 is SVGAGI. The CDR3 covers 15 residues. DNA for the CDR3: TGTGCCAGCAGCGCTCTAGCGGGAGGGCACAATGAGCAGTTCTTC. Its protein product is CASSALAGGHNEQFF.

V is TRBV27 and J is TRBJ1-2, with TRBD1 matching 10 bases. The V gene's germline CDR1 is MNHEY and CDR2 SMNVEV (reference sequence). After removal of 4 bases from V and 8 bases from J, the junction contained 7 bases not matched to a gene. There are 14 residues in the CDR3. CDR3 coding DNA: TGTGCCAGCAGTTCCCGGGACAGGGGTTGGGGCTACACCTTC. This gives the protein CASSSRDRGWGYTF.

The rearrangement uses TRBV7-2 and TRBJ2-1; D is ambiguous. Germline assignment: CDR1 SGHTA and CDR2 FQGNSA. Trimming left V 1 base short and J 0 bases short, with 7 bases between. This CDR3 has 15 amino acids. The CDR3 bases are TGTGCCAGCAGCTTAGTGTTATCCTCCTACAATGAGCAGTTCTTC. It translates to CASSLVLSSYNEQFF.

This clone turned up a few times. In DNA, the CDR3 is TGCGCCAGCAGCGTAGCCAATGAGCAGTTCTTC. It codes for CASSVANEQFF. The rearrangement links TRBV5-1 to TRBJ2-1; D is undetermined. CDR3 length equals 11 residues. The V end lost 4 bases, the J end lost 6 bases, and 5 bases lay between the germline ends. Germline V gives CDR1 SGHRS, CDR2 YFSETQ. Looking up the rest from reference TRBV5-1 and TRBJ2-1 gives the full variable domain: KAGVTQTPRYLIKTRGQQVTLSCSPISGHRSVSWYQQTPGQGLQFLFEYFSETQRNKGNFPGRFSGRQFSNSRSEMNVSTLELGDSALYLCASSVANEQFFGPGTRLTVL.

The chain combines TRBV6-1 with TRBJ2-4; 8 bases match TRBD2. V shed 1 base and J 0 bases; nucleotides not matched to a gene: 11. The CDR3 totals 19 residues. CDR1 is MNHNS and CDR2 is SASEGT in the germline V gene. This CDR3 reads CASSEVLERELGAKNIQYF. The DNA of the CDR3 is TGTGCCAGCAGTGAAGTGTTGGAGCGGGAGCTTGGAGCCAAAAACATTCAGTACTTC.

V gene TRBV19 combines with J gene TRBJ1-5; 7 bases are shared with TRBD1. CDR1 is LNHDA and CDR2 is SQIVND in the germline V gene (reference sequence). V was pared by 4 bases and J by 4 bases, with 10 bases of the junction left unmatched. This CDR3 contains 16 residues. CDR3 in amino acids: CASSKLGDSDNQPQHF. The CDR3 bases are TGTGCCAGTAGTAAGCTCGGGGACAGTGATAATCAGCCCCAGCATTTT.

This chain connects TRBV27 to TRBJ1-1; D may be TRBD1 (5 bases). Trimming pared 8 bases from V and 1 base from J, leaving 11 bases between. Germline CDR1 and CDR2: MNHEY and SMNVEV (reference sequence). CDR3 length equals 13 residues. This CDR3 is CASGRTRNTEAFF. CDR3 DNA: TGTGCCAGCGGAAGGACAAGGAACACTGAAGCTTTCTTT.

As regards this clone: The junction differs from germline at one of its ends, possibly a read error. The DNA of the CDR3 is TGTGCTAGCAGCCGGGGGACTAGCGGGAACACAGATACGCAGTATTTT. This codes for CASSRGTSGNTDTQYF. The chain links TRBV7-7 to TRBJ2-3; 13 positions agree with TRBD2. The CDR3 covers 16 residues. Germline loops: CDR1 SSHAT, CDR2 FNYEAQ (reference sequence).

The chain carries TRBV9 and TRBJ2-4, with D possibly matching TRBD2 (6 bases). Trimming shortened V by 4 bases and J by 5 bases, and 13 bases separated the two germline ends. The CDR3 totals 14 residues. Germline loops: CDR1 SGDLS, CDR2 YYNGEE. CDR3 DNA: TGTGCCAGCAGCTCTCCCGGGAGCGAAAACATTCAGTACTTC. Amino acid sequence: CASSSPGSENIQYF.

This clone is a singleton in its sample. This rearrangement joins TRBV9 to TRBJ2-1; 11 bases align to TRBD1. V shed 4 bases, J shed 6 bases, and the junction held 9 bases outside the gene matches. CDR1 and CDR2 (germline): SGDLS, YYNGEE. The CDR3 is made up of 16 amino acids. CDR3 coding DNA: TGTGCCAGCAGCCCACGGGGACAGGGGGATTTCAATGAGCAGTTCTTC. The encoded protein is CASSPRGQGDFNEQFF.

This sequence joins TRBV7-3 and TRBJ1-2, with D possibly matching TRBD1 (6 bases). Trimming shortened V by 5 bases and J by 4 bases, and 11 bases separated the two germline ends. Germline V CDR1 and CDR2: SGHTA, FQGTGA. This CDR3 comprises 13 residues. The CDR3 loop is CASSVNRVYGYTF. The CDR3 bases are TGTGCCAGCAGCGTAAACAGGGTCTATGGCTACACCTTC.

The chain carries TRBV7-9 and TRBJ1-1; D is perhaps TRBD1 (6 bases). CDR3 length equals 13 residues. The germline V gene has CDR1 SEHNR and CDR2 FQNEAQ (reference sequence). Between the trimmed V and J ends, which lost 5 bases and 7 bases, there was a span of 14 bases. CDR3 nucleotide sequence: TGTGCCAGCAGCCAAACCTTACAGGGTGAAGCTTTCTTT. Residues: CASSQTLQGEAFF.

The genes are TRBV25-1 and TRBJ2-5; 10 bases map to TRBD2. The CDR3 contains 15 residues. CDR1 is MGHDK and CDR2 is SYGVNS in the germline V gene. Trimming cost V 2 bases and J 2 bases; bases outside gene matches: 2. CDR3 in DNA: TGTGCCAGCAGTGAAAAAGCGGGAGGGCAAGAGACCCAGTACTTC. It encodes CASSEKAGGQETQYF.

The rearrangement joins TRBV15 to TRBJ2-7, with 9 bases matching TRBD2. Germline V gene data show CDR1 as LNHNV and CDR2 as YYDKDF (reference sequence). V gave up 1 base and J gave up 2 bases; unmatched junction bases: 9. The CDR3 sequence is 17 residues long. CDR3 residues: CATSRVLLAGGTYEQYF. For the CDR3, the DNA is TGTGCCACCAGCAGAGTATTACTAGCGGGTGGAACCTACGAGCAGTACTTC.

This clone was observed a few times. V is TRBV19 and J is TRBJ2-3; 7 bases line up with TRBD1. V trimming: 6 bases; J trimming: 0 bases; junction bases outside the gene matches: 12. Per the germline V gene, CDR1 is LNHDA and CDR2 is SQIVND (reference sequence). This CDR3 has 17 amino acids. CDR3 sequence (DNA): TGTGCCAGTAGCAGCTACTTTCCGGGACAGAGCACAGATACGCAGTATTTT. Translated, it gives CASSSYFPGQSTDTQYF.

The chain recombines TRBV6-1 with TRBJ2-1; 7 nucleotides agree with TRBD2. Losses at the gene ends were 1 base for V and 5 bases for J; bases not matched to a gene: 14. The germline V gene encodes CDR1 MNHNS and CDR2 SASEGT. This CDR3 contains 18 residues. CDR3 DNA: TGTGCCAGCAGTGAAGGGGGCCTAGCGGCGGCTCGGCACAATGAGCAGTTCTTC. It yields the protein CASSEGGLAAARHNEQFF.

J is TRBJ2-5 and V is TRBV9; 7 bases are shared with TRBD1. The J segment lost 3 bases and the V segment lost 4 bases, leaving 6 bases of the junction unmatched. This CDR3 comprises 14 residues. In germline, CDR1 is SGDLS, CDR2 YYNGEE. Here the CDR3 DNA reads TGTGCCAGCAGCAAAGCCGGGACAGAAGAGACCCAGTACTTC. Amino acid sequence: CASSKAGTEETQYF. The full variable domain, with the rest looked up from reference TRBV9 and TRBJ2-5, is DSGVTQTPKHLITATGQRVTLRCSPRSGDLSVYWYQQSLDQGLQFLIQYYNGEERAKGNILERFSAQQFPDLHSELNLSSLELGDSALYFCASSKAGTEETQYFGPGTRLLVL.

The V gene is TRBV7-9, the J gene TRBJ2-5; 10 bases are a match to TRBD2. The J segment lost 1 base and the V segment lost 5 bases, leaving 4 bases of the junction unmatched. The CDR3 covers 15 residues. Germline CDR1 SEHNR, CDR2 FQNEAQ (reference sequence). CDR3 in DNA: TGTGCCAGCAGCCCACTAGCGGGACTCCAAGAGACCCAGTACTTC. It translates to CASSPLAGLQETQYF.

CDR3 sequence: CASSEAGGLAGYEQYF. CDR3 DNA: TGTGCCAGCAGTGAAGCTGGGGGACTAGCGGGGTACGAGCAGTACTTC. This rearrangement joins TRBV2 to TRBJ2-7; 13 nucleotides agree with TRBD2. CDR3 length: 16 residues. The germline V gene has CDR1 SNHLY and CDR2 FYNNEI. Germline trimming cut 0 bases from V and 4 bases from J; bases unmatched to any gene: 3. Filled out from reference TRBV2 and TRBJ2-7, the complete variable domain reads EPEVTQTPSHQVTQMGQEVILRCVPISNHLYFYWYRQILGQKVEFLVSFYNNEISEKSEIFDDQFSVERPDGSNFTLKIRSTKLEDSAMYFCASSEAGGLAGYEQYFGPGTRLTVT.

The chain employs TRBV11-3 and TRBJ1-6; 8 positions agree with TRBD1. The CDR3 runs 15 residues. CDR1 and CDR2 from the germline V gene are SGHNT and YENEEA. The ends lost 5 bases at V and 7 bases at J; junction bases unmatched: 7. The CDR3 spells CASSPSTGVNSPLHF. CDR3 in DNA: TGTGCCAGCAGCCCGTCGACAGGGGTCAATTCACCCCTCCACTTT.

V and J are TRBV24-1 and TRBJ1-2, with 10 bases that match TRBD1. CDR3 length: 15 residues. V trimming: 3 bases; J trimming: 4 bases; junction bases outside the gene matches: 4. CDR1 and CDR2 from the germline V gene are KGHDR and SFDVKD. CDR3 in DNA: TGTGCCACCAGTGATCGGACAGGGGGGGCCTATGGCTACACCTTC. It specifies CATSDRTGGAYGYTF.

The genes are TRBV4-1 and TRBJ2-1; 9 positions agree with TRBD2. The CDR3 totals 17 residues. Germline lookup yields CDR1 MGHRA and CDR2 YSYEKL. V gave up 1 base and J gave up 10 bases; unmatched junction bases: 14. In nucleotides, the CDR3 is TGCGCCAGCAGCCAAGTCAATGACCCTAGCGGGGAAAGGGAGCAGTTCTTC. It specifies CASSQVNDPSGEREQFF.

The rearrangement links TRBV29-1 to TRBJ1-5; 7 bases align to TRBD1. CDR3 length equals 13 residues. V was clipped by 5 bases and J by 3 bases; unmatched bases: 4. Germline V CDR1 and CDR2: SQVTM, ANQGSEA. The CDR3 DNA is TGCAGCGTTCGACAGGGTGACAATCAGCCCCAGCATTTT. The encoded protein is CSVRQGDNQPQHF.

This clone was detected once. This sequence joins TRBV2 and TRBJ2-1; D is uncertain. The CDR3 spans 15 residues. The germline gives CDR1 SNHLY, CDR2 FYNNEI. Trimming removed 6 bases from V and 2 bases from J, with 14 bases in between. The CDR3 is CASSFSSLAYNEQFF. Here the CDR3 DNA reads TGTGCCAGCAGCTTCTCTAGTTTAGCCTACAATGAGCAGTTCTTC.